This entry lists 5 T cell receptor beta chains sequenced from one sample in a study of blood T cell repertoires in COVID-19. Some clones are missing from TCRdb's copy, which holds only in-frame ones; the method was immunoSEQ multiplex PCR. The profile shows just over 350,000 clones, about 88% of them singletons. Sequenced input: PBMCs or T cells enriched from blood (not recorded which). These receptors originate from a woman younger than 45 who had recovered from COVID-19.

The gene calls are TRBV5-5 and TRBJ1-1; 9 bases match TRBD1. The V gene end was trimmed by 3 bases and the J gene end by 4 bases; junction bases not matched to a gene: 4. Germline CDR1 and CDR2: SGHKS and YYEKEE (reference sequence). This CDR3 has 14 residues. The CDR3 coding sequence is TGTGCCAGCAGCTGGGACAGGGACGGCACTGAAGCTTTCTTT. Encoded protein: CASSWDRDGTEAFF.

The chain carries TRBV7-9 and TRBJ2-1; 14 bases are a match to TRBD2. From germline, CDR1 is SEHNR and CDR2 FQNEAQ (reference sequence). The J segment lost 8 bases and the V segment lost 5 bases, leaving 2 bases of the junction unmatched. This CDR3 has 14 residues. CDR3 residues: CASSPGLAGDEQFF. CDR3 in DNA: TGTGCCAGCAGCCCGGGACTAGCGGGAGATGAGCAGTTCTTC.

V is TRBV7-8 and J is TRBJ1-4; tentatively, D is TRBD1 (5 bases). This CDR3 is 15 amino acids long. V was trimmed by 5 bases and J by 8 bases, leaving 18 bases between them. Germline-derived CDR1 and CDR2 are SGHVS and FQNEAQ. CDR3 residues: CASSVNRFEQEKLFF. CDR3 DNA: TGTGCCAGCAGCGTGAACAGGTTCGAACAGGAAAAACTGTTTTTT.

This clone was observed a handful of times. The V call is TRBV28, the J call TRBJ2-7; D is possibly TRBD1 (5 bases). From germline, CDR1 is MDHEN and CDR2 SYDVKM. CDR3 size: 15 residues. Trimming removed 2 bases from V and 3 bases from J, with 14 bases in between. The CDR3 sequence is CASSLGAAGNYEQYF. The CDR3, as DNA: TGTGCCAGCAGTTTAGGGGCCGCAGGAAACTACGAGCAGTACTTC.

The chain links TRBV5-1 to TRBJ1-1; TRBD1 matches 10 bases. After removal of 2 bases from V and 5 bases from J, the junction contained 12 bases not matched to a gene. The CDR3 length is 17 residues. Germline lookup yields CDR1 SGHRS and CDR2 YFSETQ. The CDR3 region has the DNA TGCGCCAGCAGCTTATCACCAGGACAGGGGGGTGGAACTGAAGCTTTCTTT. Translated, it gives CASSLSPGQGGGTEAFF.